This T cell receptor beta chain was sequenced for a study of cytomegalovirus exposure and HLA in healthy donors. Of note for this clone: Its specificity is unknown.

Study-level findings and limits: Researchers left out some V segments, among them TRBV6-2 and TRBV6-3, as indistinguishable.

Researchers ran the PCR with 60 Vbeta and 13 Jbeta primers. TCRdb's copy holds only in-frame clones and misses some; the assay was immunoSEQ multiplex PCR. Here the sample spans roughly 120,000 clones, over 65% being singletons. Trimming took 5 bases from V and 8 from J, leaving 16 bases between them. Germline V gene data show CDR1 as SGHVS and CDR2 as FQNEAQ. This CDR3 has 14 residues. Participants comprised healthy donors of bone marrow. Despite likely unrecorded immune exposures, the donors were nominally healthy at the time of sampling. The source of this sequence is a woman in her twenties or thirties in good health and CMV-seronegative. The V and J genes are TRBV7-8 and TRBJ2-4; D is perhaps TRBD1 (6 bases). The material sequenced was PBMCs. CDR3 amino acids: CASSERGLADIQYF. In DNA, the CDR3 is TGTGCCAGCAGCGAAAGGGGGTTAGCAGACATTCAGTACTTC.